This T cell receptor (beta chain) derives from a study of a mutant IDH1 vaccine in newly diagnosed glioma (dated by TCRdb to about 2021). With regard to the full study: Patients were given eight vaccinations, in weeks 1, 3, 5, 7, 11, 15, 19 and 23, which matched visits V03 through V10. Peripheral blood was collected at six visits: V03 (baseline), V05, V07, V10, V12 and V13. Of the 32 patients who were treated, 62.5% were male and about 40% were female, and the mean age was about 37 years. Vaccination started 4-6 weeks after radiotherapy alone, or was given together with temozolomide cycles in the groups whose treatment included chemotherapy. For exploratory analyses, about two dozen treated patients had longitudinal TCRB deep sequencing done wherever samples were available. Prior to enrollment, patients had been given standard therapy consisting of radiotherapy alone, temozolomide alone, or radiochemotherapy with temozolomide, with the combination given to most patients.

To note about this clone: Its antigen is currently not known. No per-base quality is available; no much larger clone lies one base away.

General findings and caveats noted by the study authors: It was noted by the authors that analyses of patient blood samples could not be reproduced owing to sample limitations. No apparent relationship was observed between pseudoprogression and alterations in the top peripheral T cell clonotypes detected by TCRB sequencing. Availability determined which PBMC samples were chosen for TCRB deep sequencing. Immune responses induced by the vaccine were seen in around 94% of patients across multiple MHC alleles.

Read against the paper, the sample's time point label means: week 5, during vaccination. A 20-mer mutant IDH1 peptide at 300 micrograms in Montanide made up each vaccine dose, which was injected subcutaneously together with topical imiquimod. Donors had newly diagnosed WHO grade 3 or 4 IDH1-mutant astrocytomas with loss of nuclear ATRX. The samples were drawn from NOA16, a multicentre, single-arm, open-label phase I trial in Germany that tested a mutant IDH1 peptide vaccine in humans for the first time. The DNeasy Blood and Tissue Kit was used to extract genomic DNA from EDTA blood for TCRB sequencing. Receptor libraries were prepared by the immunoSEQ multiplex PCR assay. Rearranged TCR beta chain sequences were amplified using the hsTCRB Kit according to the manufacturer's protocol. An Illumina MiSeq was used to sequence the TCRB libraries. The paper's processing steps were these. Demultiplexing, trimming and gene mapping were performed with the kit vendor's proprietary platform. TCRdb mirrors the immuneACCESS table, restricted to in-frame sequences. Some clones are absent from its copies; in checked studies, under half trace to an unresolved V gene, and the reason for the others is unknown. The V and J calls and clone size are taken from that table; D and trimming were inferred from the DNA. The sample table records about 50,000 clones; 78% of these occur just once. The ten largest account for about 5.2% of the sample.

The clonotype comes from a man aged 45-65 years with glioma. The sample consisted of PBMCs, taken from a glioma patient whose treatment included an IDH1 peptide vaccine.

The DNA sequence is TGCGCCAGCAGCCCGCAACCGGGCTGGACTGAAGCTTTCTTT. Its product reads: CASSPQPGWTEAFF. This chain is built from TRBV5-1 and TRBJ1-1; the D segment cannot be called with confidence. V is cut by 4 bases and J by 5 bases, and the space between the germline ends is 15 bases. The CDR3 has 14 amino acids, counting the end cysteine and phenylalanine. The retained sequence is limited to the CDR3, 42 bases, with the frame set at the first base. Per the germline V gene, SGHRS is the CDR1 and YFSETQ is the CDR2.